These 5 T cell receptor beta chains were all obtained from the same sample, sequenced in a study of T cell repertoires in cytomegalovirus infection. A single record per CDR3 protein comes from TCRdb applying MiXCR to the reads. There are 800,000 to 950,000 distinct CDR3 sequences in the sample; about 30% occur only once, and 9.5% to 15% lies in the top ten. These receptors' antigens are unknown. Material: cultured CD8+ T cells from PBMCs, obtained from culture after CMV antigen stimulation. The receptors come from a human donor in good health (CMV status not recorded). Some clones in this sample may be carry-over from other donors' samples.

This chain uses TRBV12-3 or TRBV12-4 with TRBJ2-2; tentatively, D is TRBD2 (5 bases). The germline V and J ends were trimmed by 7 bases and 1 base, with 13 bases remaining between them. This CDR3 comprises 15 residues. CDR3 DNA sequence: TGTGCCAGCACCCTATCCCGGGAGAACACCGGGGAGCTGTTTTTT. Translated, it gives CASTLSRENTGELFF.

In this sample, this clonotype turned up many times. CDR3 protein: CASSGAESFSSYNEQFF. The DNA for the CDR3 is TGTGCCAGCAGCGGAGCGGAGTCCTTTAGCTCCTACAATGAGCAGTTCTTC. The rearrangement joins TRBV7-8 to TRBJ2-1; perhaps TRBD2 as D (5 bases). Trimming left V 5 bases short and J 0 bases short, with 17 bases between. CDR3 size: 17 residues. Germline CDR1 is SGHVS and CDR2 is FQNEAQ. Variable domain in full (rest from reference TRBV7-8 and TRBJ2-1): GAGVSQSPRYKVAKRGQDVALRCDPISGHVSLFWYQQALGQGPEFLTYFQNEAQLDKSGLPSDRFFAERPEGSVSTLKIQRTQQEDSAVYLCASSGAESFSSYNEQFFGPGTRLTVL.

The chain uses TRBV27 and TRBJ2-2; D call uncertain. The CDR3 length is 15 residues. Trimming pared 3 bases from V and 4 bases from J, leaving 12 bases between. Germline-derived CDR1 and CDR2 are MNHEY and SMNVEV (reference sequence). The DNA for the CDR3 is TGTGCCAGCAGTTTCATTGCCGGTACCACCGGGGAGCTGTTTTTT. It is translated as CASSFIAGTTGELFF.

V gene TRBV7-9 combines with J gene TRBJ2-7; 8 bases agree with TRBD1. After removal of 5 bases from V and 4 bases from J, the junction contained 13 bases not matched to a gene. The CDR3 is made up of 16 amino acids. Germline values: CDR1 SEHNR, CDR2 FQNEAQ (reference sequence). The CDR3 reads CASSGGTGVTLYEQYF. The DNA for the CDR3 is TGTGCCAGCAGCGGTGGGACAGGTGTCACCTTGTACGAGCAGTACTTC.

This clonotype turned up a few times. J is TRBJ1-2 and V is TRBV7-2; D gene uncertain. This CDR3 comprises 12 residues. Trimming left V 2 bases short and J 3 bases short, with 4 bases between. In germline, CDR1 is SGHTA, CDR2 FQGNSA. CDR3 amino acids: CASSLKDYGYTF. Here the CDR3 DNA reads TGTGCCAGCAGCTTAAAGGACTATGGCTACACCTTC.